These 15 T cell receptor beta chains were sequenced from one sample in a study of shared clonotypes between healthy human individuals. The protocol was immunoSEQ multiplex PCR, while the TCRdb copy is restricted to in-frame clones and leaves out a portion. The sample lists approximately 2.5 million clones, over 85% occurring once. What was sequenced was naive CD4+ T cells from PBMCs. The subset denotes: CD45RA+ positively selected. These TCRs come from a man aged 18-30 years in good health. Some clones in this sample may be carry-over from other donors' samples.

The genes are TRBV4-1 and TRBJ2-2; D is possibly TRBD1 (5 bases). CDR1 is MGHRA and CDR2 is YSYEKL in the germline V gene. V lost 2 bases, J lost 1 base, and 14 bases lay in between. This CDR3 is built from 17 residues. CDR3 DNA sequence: TGCGCCAGCAGCCAAACCCCCTTCCAGGGGAACACCGGGGAGCTGTTTTTT. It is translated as CASSQTPFQGNTGELFF.

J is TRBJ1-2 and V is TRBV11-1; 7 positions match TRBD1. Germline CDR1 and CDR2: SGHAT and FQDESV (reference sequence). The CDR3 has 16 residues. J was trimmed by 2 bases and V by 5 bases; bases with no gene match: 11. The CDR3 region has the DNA TGTGCCAGCAGCCGCACTTTACAGGGGAGGAACTATGGCTACACCTTC. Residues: CASSRTLQGRNYGYTF. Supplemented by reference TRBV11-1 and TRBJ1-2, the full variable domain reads EAEVAQSPRYKITEKSQAVAFWCDPISGHATLYWYRQILGQGPELLVQFQDESVVDDSQLPKDRFSAERLKGVDSTLKIQPAELGDSAMYLCASSRTLQGRNYGYTFGSGTRLTVV.

CDR3 loop: CASSPSLGGGNSPLHF. In DNA, the CDR3 is TGTGCCAGCAGCCCTAGCCTTGGTGGAGGAAATTCACCCCTCCACTTT. The chain joins TRBV7-2 to TRBJ1-6; D gene uncertain. The CDR3 runs 16 residues. Germline V CDR1 and CDR2: SGHTA, FQGNSA. V gave up 5 bases and J gave up 7 bases, with 18 bases separating them. Full variable domain (missing parts from reference TRBV7-2 and TRBJ1-6): GAGVSQSPSNKVTEKGKDVELRCDPISGHTALYWYRQSLGQGLEFLIYFQGNSAPDKSGLPSDRFSAERTGGSVSTLTIQRTQQEDSAVYLCASSPSLGGGNSPLHFGNGTRLTVT.

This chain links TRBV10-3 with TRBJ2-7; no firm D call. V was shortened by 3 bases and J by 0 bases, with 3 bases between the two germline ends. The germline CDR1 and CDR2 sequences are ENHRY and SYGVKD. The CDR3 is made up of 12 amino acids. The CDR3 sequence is CAISDISYEQYF. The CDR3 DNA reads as TGTGCCATCAGTGACATCTCCTACGAGCAGTACTTC.

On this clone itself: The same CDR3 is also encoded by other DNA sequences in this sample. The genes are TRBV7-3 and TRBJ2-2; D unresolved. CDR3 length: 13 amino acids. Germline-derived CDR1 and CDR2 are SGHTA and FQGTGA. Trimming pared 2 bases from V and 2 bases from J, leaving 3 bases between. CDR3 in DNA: TGTGCCAGCAGCTTACTCAACACCGGGGAGCTGTTTTTT. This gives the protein CASSLLNTGELFF.

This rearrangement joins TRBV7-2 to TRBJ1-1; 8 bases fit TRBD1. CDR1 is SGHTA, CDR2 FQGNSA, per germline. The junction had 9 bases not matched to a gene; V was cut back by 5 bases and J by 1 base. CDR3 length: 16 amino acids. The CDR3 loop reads CASSARQGLGNTEAFF. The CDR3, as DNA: TGTGCCAGCAGCGCCCGACAGGGGTTGGGGAACACTGAAGCTTTCTTT.

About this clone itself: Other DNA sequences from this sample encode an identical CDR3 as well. CDR3 protein: CASSYSGQGYGYTF. DNA for the CDR3: TGTGCCAGCAGTTACTCGGGTCAAGGATATGGCTACACCTTC. The gene calls are TRBV6-5 and TRBJ1-2; no clear D. Germline CDR1 is MNHEY and CDR2 is SVGAGI. The V end lost 0 bases, the J end lost 5 bases, and 10 bases lay between the germline ends. The CDR3 runs to 14 residues.

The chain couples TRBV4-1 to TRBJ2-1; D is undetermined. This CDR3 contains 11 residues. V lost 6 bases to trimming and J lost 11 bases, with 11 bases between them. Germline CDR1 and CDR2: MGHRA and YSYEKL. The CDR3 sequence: CASSRPGQQFF. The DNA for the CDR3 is TGCGCCAGCAGTCGACCCGGACAGCAGTTCTTC.

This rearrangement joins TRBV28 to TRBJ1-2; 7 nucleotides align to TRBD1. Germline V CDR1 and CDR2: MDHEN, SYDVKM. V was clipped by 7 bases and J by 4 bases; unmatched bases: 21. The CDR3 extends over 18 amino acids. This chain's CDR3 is CASNTGPLEIYRGYGYTF. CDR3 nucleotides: TGTGCCAGCAATACAGGCCCTCTGGAAATTTACAGGGGCTATGGCTACACCTTC.

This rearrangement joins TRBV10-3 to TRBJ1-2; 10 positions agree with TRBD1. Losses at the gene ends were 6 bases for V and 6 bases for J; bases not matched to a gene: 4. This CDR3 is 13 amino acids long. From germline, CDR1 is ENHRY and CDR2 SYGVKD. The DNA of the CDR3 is TGTGCCATCAGGGGACAGGGGTTCGATGGCTACACCTTC. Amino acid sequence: CAIRGQGFDGYTF.

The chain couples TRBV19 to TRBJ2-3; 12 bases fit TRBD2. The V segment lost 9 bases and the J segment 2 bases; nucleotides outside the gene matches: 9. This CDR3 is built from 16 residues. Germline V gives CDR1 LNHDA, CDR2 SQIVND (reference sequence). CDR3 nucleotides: TGTGCCAGCACGCCTCGGACTAGCGGGACCACAGATACGCAGTATTTT. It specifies CASTPRTSGTTDTQYF.

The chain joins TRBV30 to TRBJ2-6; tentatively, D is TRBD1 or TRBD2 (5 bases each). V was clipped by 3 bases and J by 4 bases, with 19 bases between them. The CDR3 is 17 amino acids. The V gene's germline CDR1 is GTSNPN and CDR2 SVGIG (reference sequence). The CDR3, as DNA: TGTGCCTGGAGCCGAAGCCGAGGGGCGTCCGGGGCCAACGTCCTGACTTTC. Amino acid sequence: CAWSRSRGASGANVLTF.

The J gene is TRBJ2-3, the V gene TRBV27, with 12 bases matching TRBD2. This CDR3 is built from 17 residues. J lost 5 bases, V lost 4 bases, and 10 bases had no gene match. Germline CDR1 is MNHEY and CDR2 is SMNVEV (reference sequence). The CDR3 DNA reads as TGTGCCAGCAGTTCACCTCGACTAGCGGGAGAGTTAGATACGCAGTATTTT. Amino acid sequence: CASSSPRLAGELDTQYF.

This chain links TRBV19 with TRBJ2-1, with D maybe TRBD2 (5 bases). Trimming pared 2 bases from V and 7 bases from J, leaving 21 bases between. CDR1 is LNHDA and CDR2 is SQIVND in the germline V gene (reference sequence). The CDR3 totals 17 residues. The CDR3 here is CASSIFRDSWRRNEQFF. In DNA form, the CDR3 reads TGTGCCAGTAGTATATTCCGAGACTCGTGGAGGAGGAATGAGCAGTTCTTC. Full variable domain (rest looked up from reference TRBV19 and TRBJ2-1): DGGITQSPKYLFRKEGQNVTLSCEQNLNHDAMYWYRQDPGQGLRLIYYSQIVNDFQKGDIAEGYSVSREKKESFPLTVTSAQKNPTAFYLCASSIFRDSWRRNEQFFGPGTRLTVL.

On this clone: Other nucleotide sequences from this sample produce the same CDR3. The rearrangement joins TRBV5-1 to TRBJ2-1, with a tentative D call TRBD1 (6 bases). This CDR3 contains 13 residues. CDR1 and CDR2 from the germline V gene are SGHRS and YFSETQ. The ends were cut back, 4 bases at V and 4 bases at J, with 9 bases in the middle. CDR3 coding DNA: TGCGCCAGCAGCCGCGGACAGTACAATGAGCAGTTCTTC. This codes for CASSRGQYNEQFF.